This note documents a single T cell receptor beta chain sequence. Antigen specificity is unknown. CDR3 size: 12 residues. Per the germline V gene, CDR1 is SQVTM and CDR2 is ANQGSEA. Trimming took off 3 bases at V and 6 bases at J, with 10 bases between the two ends. The sample originates from a study of CD8 T cells in Susac syndrome. Overall study results and limits: CD4+ T cell repertoires in Susac syndrome lacked clonal expansion.

The TEMRA cells underwent FACS enrichment, while the CD8+ and CD4+ T cells underwent negative isolation. RNA, at roughly 0.45 to 1 ug, was reverse transcribed with random hexamers. One entry per CDR3 protein results from TCRdb running MiXCR on the immunoSEQ multiplex PCR reads. The table has about 120,000 distinct CDR3 sequences, approximately 96% seen once. The chain employs TRBV29-1 and TRBJ2-3; weak D call: TRBD1 (5 bases). The clonotype originates from a human donor with Susac syndrome. Sample: CD4+ T cells from PBMCs. The chain's CDR3 is CSVERGADTQYF. Here the CDR3 DNA reads TGCAGCGTTGAGCGTGGGGCCGATACGCAGTATTTT.